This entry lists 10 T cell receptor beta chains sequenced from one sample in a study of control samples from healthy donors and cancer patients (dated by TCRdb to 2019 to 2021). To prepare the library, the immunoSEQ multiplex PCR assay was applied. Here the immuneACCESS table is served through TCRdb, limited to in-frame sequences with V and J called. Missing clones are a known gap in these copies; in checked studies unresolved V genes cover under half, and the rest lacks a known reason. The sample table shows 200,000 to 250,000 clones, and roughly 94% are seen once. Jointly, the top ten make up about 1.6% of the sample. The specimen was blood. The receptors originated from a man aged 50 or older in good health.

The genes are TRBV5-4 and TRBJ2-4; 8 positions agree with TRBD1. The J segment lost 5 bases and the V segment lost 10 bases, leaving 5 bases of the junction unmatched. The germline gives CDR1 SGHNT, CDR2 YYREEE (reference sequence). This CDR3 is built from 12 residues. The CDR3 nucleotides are TGTGCCGTCAGGGGGCCACAAAACATTCAGTACTTC. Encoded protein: CAVRGPQNIQYF.

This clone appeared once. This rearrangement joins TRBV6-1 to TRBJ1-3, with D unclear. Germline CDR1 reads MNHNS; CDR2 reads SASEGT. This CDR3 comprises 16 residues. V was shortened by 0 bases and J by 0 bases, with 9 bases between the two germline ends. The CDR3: CASSEAPEPSGNTIYF. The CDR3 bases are TGTGCCAGCAGTGAAGCGCCAGAACCCTCTGGAAACACCATATATTTT.

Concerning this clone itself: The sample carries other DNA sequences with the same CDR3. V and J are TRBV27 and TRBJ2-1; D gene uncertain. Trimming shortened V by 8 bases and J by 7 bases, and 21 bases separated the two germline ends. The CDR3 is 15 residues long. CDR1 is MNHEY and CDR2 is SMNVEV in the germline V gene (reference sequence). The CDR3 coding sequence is TGTGCCAGCCGAACCCTAGGTGGGGTTAAGAATGAGCAGTTCTTC. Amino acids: CASRTLGGVKNEQFF.

The CDR3 sequence is CASSLPGQVTAEAFF. Written as DNA, the CDR3 is TGTGCCAGCAGCCTCCCCGGACAGGTGACGGCTGAAGCTTTCTTT. This chain uses TRBV5-4 with TRBJ1-1, with TRBD1 identical over 7 bases. V trimming: 4 bases; J trimming: 6 bases; junction bases outside the gene matches: 12. The germline V gene has CDR1 SGHNT and CDR2 YYREEE (reference sequence). The length of the CDR3 is 15 residues.

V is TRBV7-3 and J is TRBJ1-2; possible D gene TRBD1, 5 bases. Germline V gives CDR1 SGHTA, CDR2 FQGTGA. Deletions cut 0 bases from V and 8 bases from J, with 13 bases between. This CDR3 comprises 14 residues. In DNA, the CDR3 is TGTGCCAGCAGCTTAACCGGGACGAGCCAGGGCTACACCTTC. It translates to CASSLTGTSQGYTF. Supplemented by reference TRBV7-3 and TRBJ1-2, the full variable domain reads GAGVSQTPSNKVTEKGKYVELRCDPISGHTALYWYRQSLGQGPEFLIYFQGTGAADDSGLPNDRFFAVRPEGSVSTLKIQRTERGDSAVYLCASSLTGTSQGYTFGSGTRLTVV.

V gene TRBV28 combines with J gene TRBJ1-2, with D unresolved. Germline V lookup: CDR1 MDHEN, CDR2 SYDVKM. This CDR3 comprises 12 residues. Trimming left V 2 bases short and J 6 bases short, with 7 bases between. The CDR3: CASSLRPHGYTF. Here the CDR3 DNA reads TGTGCCAGCAGTTTACGCCCCCATGGCTACACCTTC.

CDR3 amino acids: CASSPARPLNSGANVLTF. The CDR3 nucleotides read TGTGCCAGCTCACCAGCGCGGCCTTTGAACTCTGGGGCCAACGTCCTGACTTTC. The chain recombines TRBV18 with TRBJ2-6; D is unclear. This CDR3 region has 18 residues. CDR1 and CDR2 from the germline V gene are KGHSH and LQKENI. Between the trimmed V and J ends, which lost 2 bases and 0 bases, there was a span of 14 bases.

This CDR3 is CASVTGGGNIQYF. CDR3 DNA: TGTGCCAGCGTGACAGGGGGCGGGAACATTCAGTACTTC. V is TRBV2 and J is TRBJ2-4; 10 bases match TRBD1. With V trimmed by 8 bases and J by 7 bases, 5 bases remained unmatched. CDR3 size: 13 residues. Looked up from germline, CDR1 is SNHLY and CDR2 is FYNNEI. The entire variable domain, with the rest obtained from reference TRBV2 and TRBJ2-4, is as follows: EPEVTQTPSHQVTQMGQEVILRCVPISNHLYFYWYRQILGQKVEFLVSFYNNEISEKSEIFDDQFSVERPDGSNFTLKIRSTKLEDSAMYFCASVTGGGNIQYFGAGTRLSVL.

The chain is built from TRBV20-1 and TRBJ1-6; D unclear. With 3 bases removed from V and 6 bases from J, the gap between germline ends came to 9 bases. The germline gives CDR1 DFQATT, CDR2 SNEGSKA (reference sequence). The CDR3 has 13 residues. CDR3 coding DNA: TGCAGTGCTAGTGGGAGGGCTAATTCACCCCTCCACTTT. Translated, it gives CSASGRANSPLHF.

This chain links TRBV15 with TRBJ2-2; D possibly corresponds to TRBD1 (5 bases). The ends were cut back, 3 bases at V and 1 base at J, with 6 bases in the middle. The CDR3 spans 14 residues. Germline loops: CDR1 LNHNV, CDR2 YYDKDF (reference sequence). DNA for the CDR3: TGTGCCACCAGCAGGACAGAGAACACCGGGGAGCTGTTTTTT. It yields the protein CATSRTENTGELFF. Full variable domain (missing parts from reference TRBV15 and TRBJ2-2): DAMVIQNPRYQVTQFGKPVTLSCSQTLNHNVMYWYQQKSSQAPKLLFHYYDKDFNNEADTPDNFQSRRPNTSFCFLDIRSPGLGDTAMYLCATSRTENTGELFFGEGSRLTVL.